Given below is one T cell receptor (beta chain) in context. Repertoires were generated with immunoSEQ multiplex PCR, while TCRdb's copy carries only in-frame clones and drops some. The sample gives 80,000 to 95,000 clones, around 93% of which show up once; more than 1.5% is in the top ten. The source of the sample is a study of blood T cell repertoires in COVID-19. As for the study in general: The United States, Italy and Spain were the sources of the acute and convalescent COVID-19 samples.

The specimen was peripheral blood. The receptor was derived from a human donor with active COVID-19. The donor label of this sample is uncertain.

CDR3 sequence (DNA): TGCGCCAGCAGTGTTCTCTTAACCGGGACAGGGAGTACCGGGGAGCTGTTTTTT. This translates into CASSVLLTGTGSTGELFF. The chain is built from TRBV5-1 and TRBJ2-2, with TRBD1 matching over 9 bases. The junction had 16 bases not matched to a gene; V was cut back by 5 bases and J by 5 bases. CDR3 length: 18 amino acids. Per the germline V gene, CDR1 is SGHRS and CDR2 is YFSETQ.